This T cell receptor (beta chain) emerged from a study of T cell responses to AZD1222 COVID-19 vaccine. General study points: Increases in Spike-specific TCR breadth and depth were seen after two AZD1222 doses. Donor demographics were predominantly white British with a female majority; clonal diversity may be underestimated. CD4 TCRs covered the whole spike, strongest at regions 160-218 and 743-854. Close to half of all spike-specific TCRs reportedly target regions of the variants that are unmutated.

Regarding this clone: What it recognizes is unknown.

Clones were read by immunoSEQ multiplex PCR, and TCRdb kept only the in-frame ones, dropping some. Of fewer than 110,000 clones detected, 90% appear once; the ten largest clones hold about 1.5%. V lost 1 base, J lost 4 bases, and 9 bases stayed unmatched. The V gene's germline CDR1 is ENHRY and CDR2 SYGVKD. This CDR3 comprises 16 residues. The rearrangement joins TRBV10-3 to TRBJ1-2; 7 nucleotides align to TRBD1. The source was peripheral blood, collected on day 0 of AZD1222 vaccination. The TCR comes from an adult in good health. CDR3 sequence reads: CAISEFIRDSVYGYTF. The CDR3 region has the DNA TGTGCCATCAGTGAGTTCATCCGGGACAGCGTCTATGGCTACACCTTC.